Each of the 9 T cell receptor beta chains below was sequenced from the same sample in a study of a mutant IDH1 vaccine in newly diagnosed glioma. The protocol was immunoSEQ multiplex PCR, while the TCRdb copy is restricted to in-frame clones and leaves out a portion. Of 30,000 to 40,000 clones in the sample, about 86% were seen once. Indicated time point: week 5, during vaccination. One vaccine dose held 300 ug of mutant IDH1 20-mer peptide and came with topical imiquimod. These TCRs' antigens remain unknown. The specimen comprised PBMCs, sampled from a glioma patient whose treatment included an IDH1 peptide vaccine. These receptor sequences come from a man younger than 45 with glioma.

The DNA of the CDR3 is TGTGCCAGCAGCGAGACAGGCCGGGAGCCCCAGCATTTT. Amino acid sequence: CASSETGREPQHF. The chain links TRBV6-1 to TRBJ1-5, with D possibly being TRBD1 (6 bases). Trimming shortened V by 6 bases and J by 8 bases, and 14 bases separated the two germline ends. This CDR3 spans 13 amino acids. Germline CDR1 reads MNHNS; CDR2 reads SASEGT.

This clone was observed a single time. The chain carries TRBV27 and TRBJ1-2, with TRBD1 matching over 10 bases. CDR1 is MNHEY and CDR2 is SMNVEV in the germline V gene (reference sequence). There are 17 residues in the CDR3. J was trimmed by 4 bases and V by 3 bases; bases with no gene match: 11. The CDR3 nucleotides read TGTGCCAGCAGTTTCCAACCGGGACAGGGGACTCGCTATGGCTACACCTTC. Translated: CASSFQPGQGTRYGYTF.

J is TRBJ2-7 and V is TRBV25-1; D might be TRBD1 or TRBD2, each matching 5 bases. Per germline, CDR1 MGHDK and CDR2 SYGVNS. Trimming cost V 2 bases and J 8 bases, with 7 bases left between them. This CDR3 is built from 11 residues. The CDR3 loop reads CASSEPGQQYF. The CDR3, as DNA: TGTGCCAGCAGTGAACCGGGACAGCAGTACTTC.

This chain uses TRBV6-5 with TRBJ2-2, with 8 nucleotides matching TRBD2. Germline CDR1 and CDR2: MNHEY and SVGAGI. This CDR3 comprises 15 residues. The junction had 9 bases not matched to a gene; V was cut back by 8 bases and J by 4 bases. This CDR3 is CASGDVAGLTGELFF. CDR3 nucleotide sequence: TGTGCCAGCGGGGACGTAGCGGGGCTCACCGGGGAGCTGTTTTTT.

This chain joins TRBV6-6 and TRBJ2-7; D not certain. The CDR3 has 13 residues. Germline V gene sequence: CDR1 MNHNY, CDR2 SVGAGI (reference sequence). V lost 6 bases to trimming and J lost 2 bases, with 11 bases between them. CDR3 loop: CASSPRATYEQYF. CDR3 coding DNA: TGTGCCAGCAGCCCCCGGGCAACCTACGAGCAGTACTTC.

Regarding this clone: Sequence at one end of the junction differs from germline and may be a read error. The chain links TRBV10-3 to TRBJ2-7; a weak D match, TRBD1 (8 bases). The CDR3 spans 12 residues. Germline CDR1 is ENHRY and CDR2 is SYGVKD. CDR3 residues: CAISDGAGQAPF. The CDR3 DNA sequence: TGTGCCATCAGTGATGGAGCGGGACAGGCACCCTTC.

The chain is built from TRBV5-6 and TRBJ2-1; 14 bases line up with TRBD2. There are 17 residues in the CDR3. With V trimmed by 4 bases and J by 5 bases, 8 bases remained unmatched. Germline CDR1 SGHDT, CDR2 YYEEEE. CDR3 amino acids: CASSTTSGGAKDNEQFF. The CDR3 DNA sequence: TGTGCCAGCAGCACGACTAGCGGGGGGGCCAAGGACAATGAGCAGTTCTTC. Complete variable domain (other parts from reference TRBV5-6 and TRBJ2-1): DAGVTQSPTHLIKTRGQQVTLRCSPKSGHDTVSWYQQALGQGPQFIFQYYEEEERQRGNFPDRFSGHQFPNYSSELNVNALLLGDSALYLCASSTTSGGAKDNEQFFGPGTRLTVL.

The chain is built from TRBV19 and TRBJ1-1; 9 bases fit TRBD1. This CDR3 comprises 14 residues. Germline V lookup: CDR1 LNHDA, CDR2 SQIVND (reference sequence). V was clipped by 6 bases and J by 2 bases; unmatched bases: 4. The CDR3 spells CASSGQGINTEAFF. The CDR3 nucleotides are TGTGCCAGTAGCGGACAGGGGATAAACACTGAAGCTTTCTTT.

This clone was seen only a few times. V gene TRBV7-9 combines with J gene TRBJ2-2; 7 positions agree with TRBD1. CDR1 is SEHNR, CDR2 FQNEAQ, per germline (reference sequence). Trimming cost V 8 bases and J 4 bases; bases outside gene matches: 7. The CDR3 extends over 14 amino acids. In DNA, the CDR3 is TGTGCCAGCCTGGGGTCAGGGGGCACCGGGGAGCTGTTTTTT. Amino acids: CASLGSGGTGELFF.